This T cell receptor (beta chain) was identified during a study of blood T cell repertoires in COVID-19. Germline CDR1 is MNHEY and CDR2 is SVGAGI. V lost 2 bases to trimming and J lost 2 bases; unmatched junction nucleotides: 8. This CDR3 spans 16 amino acids. Libraries were prepared by immunoSEQ multiplex PCR; TCRdb keeps only in-frame clonotypes and omits some of them. The repertoire holds tens of thousands of clones, roughly 86% seen once, with around 1.9% in the top ten. The receptor was derived from a woman in her sixties or seventies with acute or convalescent COVID-19. Specimen: peripheral blood. The V and J genes are TRBV6-5 and TRBJ1-2; 7 bases match TRBD1. CDR3 sequence: CASSYARTGLNYGYTF. The CDR3 DNA reads as TGTGCCAGCAGTTACGCCCGGACAGGACTAAACTATGGCTACACCTTC.